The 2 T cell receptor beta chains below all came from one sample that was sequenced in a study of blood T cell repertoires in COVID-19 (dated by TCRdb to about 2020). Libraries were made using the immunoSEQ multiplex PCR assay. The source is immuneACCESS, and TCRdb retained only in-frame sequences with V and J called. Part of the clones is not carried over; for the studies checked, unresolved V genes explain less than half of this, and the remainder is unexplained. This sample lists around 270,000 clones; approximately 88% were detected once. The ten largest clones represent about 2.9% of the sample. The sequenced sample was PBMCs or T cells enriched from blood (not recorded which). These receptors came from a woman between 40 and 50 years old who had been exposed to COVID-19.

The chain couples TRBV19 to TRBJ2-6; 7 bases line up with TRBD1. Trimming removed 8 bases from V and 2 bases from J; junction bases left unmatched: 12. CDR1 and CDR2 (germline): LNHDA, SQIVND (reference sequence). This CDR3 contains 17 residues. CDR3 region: CASDREQGDTGANVLTF. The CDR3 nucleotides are TGTGCCAGTGACAGGGAACAGGGAGATACTGGGGCCAACGTCCTGACTTTC.

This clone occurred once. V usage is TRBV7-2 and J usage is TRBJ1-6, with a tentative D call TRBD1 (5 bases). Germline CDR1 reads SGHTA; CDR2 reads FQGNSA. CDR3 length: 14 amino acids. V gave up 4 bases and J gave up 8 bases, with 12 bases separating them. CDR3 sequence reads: CASSSRQIHSPLHF. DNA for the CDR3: TGTGCCAGCAGCTCCCGACAGATCCATTCACCCCTCCACTTT.